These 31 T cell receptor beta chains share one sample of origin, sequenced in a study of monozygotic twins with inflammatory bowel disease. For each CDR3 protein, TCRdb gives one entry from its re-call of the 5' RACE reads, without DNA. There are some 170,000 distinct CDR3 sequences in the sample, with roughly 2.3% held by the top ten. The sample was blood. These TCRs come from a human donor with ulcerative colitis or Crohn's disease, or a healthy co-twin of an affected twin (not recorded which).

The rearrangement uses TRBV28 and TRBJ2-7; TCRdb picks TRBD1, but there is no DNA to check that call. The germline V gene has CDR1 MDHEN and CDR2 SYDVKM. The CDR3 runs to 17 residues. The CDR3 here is CASSLGSAPSVLHEQYF.

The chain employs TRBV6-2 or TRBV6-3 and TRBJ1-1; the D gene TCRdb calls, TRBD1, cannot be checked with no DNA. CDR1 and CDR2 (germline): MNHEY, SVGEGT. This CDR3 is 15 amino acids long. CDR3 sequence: CASSIGVGVSTEAFF.

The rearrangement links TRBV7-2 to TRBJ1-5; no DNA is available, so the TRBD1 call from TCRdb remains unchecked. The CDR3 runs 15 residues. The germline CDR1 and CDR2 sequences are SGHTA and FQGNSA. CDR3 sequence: CASSPGGISNQPQHF.

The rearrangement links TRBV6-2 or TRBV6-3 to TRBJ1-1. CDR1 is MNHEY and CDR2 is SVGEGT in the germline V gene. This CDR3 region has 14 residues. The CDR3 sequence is CASSSGWGGTEAFF.

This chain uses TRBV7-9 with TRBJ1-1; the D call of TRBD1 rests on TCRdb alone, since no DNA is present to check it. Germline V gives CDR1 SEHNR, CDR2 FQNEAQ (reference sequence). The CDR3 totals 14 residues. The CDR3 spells CASSPLQGFTEAFF.

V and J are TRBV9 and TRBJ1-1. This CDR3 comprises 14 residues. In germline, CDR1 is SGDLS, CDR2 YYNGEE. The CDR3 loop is CASSEAAMNTEAFF.

The CDR3 reads CASRGGGSNQPQHF. This chain connects TRBV6-2 or TRBV6-3 to TRBJ1-5; TCRdb outputs TRBD1, but without DNA this stays unchecked. Germline loops: CDR1 MNHEY, CDR2 SVGEGT. This CDR3 contains 14 residues.

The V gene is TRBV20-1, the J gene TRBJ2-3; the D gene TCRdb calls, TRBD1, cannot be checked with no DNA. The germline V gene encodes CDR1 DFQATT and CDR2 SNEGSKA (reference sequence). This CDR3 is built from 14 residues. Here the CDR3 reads CSASRQRDTDTQYF.

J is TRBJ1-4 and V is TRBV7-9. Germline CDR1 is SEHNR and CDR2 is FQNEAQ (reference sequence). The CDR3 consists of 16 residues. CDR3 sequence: CASSLVSGATNEKLFF.

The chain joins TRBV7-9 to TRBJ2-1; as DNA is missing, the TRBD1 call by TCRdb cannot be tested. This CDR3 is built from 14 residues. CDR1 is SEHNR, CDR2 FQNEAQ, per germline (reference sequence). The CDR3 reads CASSPRRLNNEQFF.

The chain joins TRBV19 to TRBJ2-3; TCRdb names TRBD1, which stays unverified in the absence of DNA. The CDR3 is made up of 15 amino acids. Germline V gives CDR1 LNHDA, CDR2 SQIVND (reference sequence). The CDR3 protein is CASSIDRGSTDTQYF.

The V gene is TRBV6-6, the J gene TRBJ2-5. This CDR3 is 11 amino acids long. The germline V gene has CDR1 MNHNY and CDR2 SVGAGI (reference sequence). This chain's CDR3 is CASTLRETQYF.

Here the CDR3 reads CSALYPGSPLHF. The genes are TRBV20-1 and TRBJ1-6; checking the TCRdb D call of TRBD1 is not possible without DNA. The CDR3 spans 12 residues. Per the germline V gene, CDR1 is DFQATT and CDR2 is SNEGSKA (reference sequence).

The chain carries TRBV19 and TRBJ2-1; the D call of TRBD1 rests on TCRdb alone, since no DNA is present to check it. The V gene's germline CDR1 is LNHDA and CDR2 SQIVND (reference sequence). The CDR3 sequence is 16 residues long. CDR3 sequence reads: CASSEGQGNIRNEQFF.

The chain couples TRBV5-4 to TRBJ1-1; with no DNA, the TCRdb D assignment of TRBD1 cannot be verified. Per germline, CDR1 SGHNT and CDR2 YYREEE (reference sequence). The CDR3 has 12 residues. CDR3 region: CASSTGNTEAFF.

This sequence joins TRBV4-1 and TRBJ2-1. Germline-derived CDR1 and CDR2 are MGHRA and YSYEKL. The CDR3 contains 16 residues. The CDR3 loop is CASSQEGRSSYNEQFF.

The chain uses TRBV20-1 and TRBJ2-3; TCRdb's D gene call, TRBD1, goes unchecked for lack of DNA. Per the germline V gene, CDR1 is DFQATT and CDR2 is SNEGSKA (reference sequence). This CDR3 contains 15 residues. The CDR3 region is CSATLHGGGTDTQYF.

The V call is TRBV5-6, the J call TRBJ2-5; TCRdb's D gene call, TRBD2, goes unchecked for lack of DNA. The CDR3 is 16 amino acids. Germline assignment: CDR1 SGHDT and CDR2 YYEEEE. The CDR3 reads CASSSPSLGLGETQYF.

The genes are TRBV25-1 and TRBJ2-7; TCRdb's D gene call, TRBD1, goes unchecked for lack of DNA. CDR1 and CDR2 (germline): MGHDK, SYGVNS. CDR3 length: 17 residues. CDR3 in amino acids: CASSPAPTGPRSYEQYF.

The CDR3 sequence: CASSANMNTEAFF. The V gene is TRBV2, the J gene TRBJ1-1. The CDR3 consists of 13 residues. In germline, CDR1 is SNHLY, CDR2 FYNNEI.

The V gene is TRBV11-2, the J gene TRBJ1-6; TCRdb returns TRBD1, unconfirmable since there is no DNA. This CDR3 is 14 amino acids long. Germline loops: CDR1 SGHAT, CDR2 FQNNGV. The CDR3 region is CASSRDRGGSPLHF.

This CDR3 reads CAISESPEETQYF. The chain recombines TRBV10-3 with TRBJ2-5. CDR3 size: 13 residues. Germline CDR1 ENHRY, CDR2 SYGVKD.

The CDR3 reads CASSRDSLNTGELFF. This sequence joins TRBV2 and TRBJ2-2; without DNA, the TCRdb call of TRBD1 cannot be checked. Germline V gene sequence: CDR1 SNHLY, CDR2 FYNNEI. The length of the CDR3 is 15 residues.

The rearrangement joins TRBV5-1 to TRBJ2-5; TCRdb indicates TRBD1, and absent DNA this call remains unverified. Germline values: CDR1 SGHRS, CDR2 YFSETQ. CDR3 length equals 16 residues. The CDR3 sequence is CASSSGTGGVEETQYF.

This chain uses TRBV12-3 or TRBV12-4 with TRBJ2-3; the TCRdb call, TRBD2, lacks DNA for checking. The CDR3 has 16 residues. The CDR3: CASRRTSGTGTDTQYF.

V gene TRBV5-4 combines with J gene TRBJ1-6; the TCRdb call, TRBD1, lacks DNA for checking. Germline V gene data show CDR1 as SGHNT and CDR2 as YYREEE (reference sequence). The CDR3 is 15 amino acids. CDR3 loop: CASSRPGQGNSPLHF.

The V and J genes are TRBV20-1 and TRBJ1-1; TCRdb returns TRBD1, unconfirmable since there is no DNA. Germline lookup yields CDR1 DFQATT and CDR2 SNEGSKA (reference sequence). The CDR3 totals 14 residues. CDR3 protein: CSARDSDRGPEAFF.

The CDR3 sequence: CASSRGQRVTEAFF. The chain combines TRBV5-1 with TRBJ1-1; the D gene TCRdb calls, TRBD1, cannot be checked with no DNA. Germline V gene sequence: CDR1 SGHRS, CDR2 YFSETQ. The CDR3 sequence is 14 residues long.

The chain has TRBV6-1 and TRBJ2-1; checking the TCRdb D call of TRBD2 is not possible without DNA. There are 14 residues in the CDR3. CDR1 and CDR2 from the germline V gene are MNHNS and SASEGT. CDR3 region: CASGEVAVYNEQFF.

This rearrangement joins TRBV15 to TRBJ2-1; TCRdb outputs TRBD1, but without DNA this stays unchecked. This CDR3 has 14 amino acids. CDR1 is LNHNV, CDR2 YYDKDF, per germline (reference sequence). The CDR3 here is CATSGDRVNNEQFF.

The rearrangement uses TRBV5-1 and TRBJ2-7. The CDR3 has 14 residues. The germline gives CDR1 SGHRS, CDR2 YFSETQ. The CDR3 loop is CASSLSALAYEQYF.